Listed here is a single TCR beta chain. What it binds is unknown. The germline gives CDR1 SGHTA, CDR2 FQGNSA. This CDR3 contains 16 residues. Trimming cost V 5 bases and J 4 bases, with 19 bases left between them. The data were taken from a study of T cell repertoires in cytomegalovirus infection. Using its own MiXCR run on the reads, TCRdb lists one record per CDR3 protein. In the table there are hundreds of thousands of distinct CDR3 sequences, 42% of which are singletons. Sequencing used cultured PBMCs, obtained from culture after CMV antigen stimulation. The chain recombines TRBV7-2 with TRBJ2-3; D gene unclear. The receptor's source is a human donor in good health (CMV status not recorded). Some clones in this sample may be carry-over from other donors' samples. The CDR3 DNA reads TGTGCCAGCAGCCCTGGGGTATCGGCAGGTGCAGATACGCAGTATTTT. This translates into CASSPGVSAGADTQYF.